The 28 T cell receptor beta chains below were found in one sample sequenced in a study of blood T cell repertoires in COVID-19. Sequenced by immunoSEQ multiplex PCR; TCRdb stores in-frame clones only, minus some. The table includes almost 200,000 clones, around 89% detected once. Sequenced input: PBMCs or T cells enriched from blood (not recorded which). The source is a woman younger than 35 who had recovered from COVID-19.

The gene calls are TRBV10-3 and TRBJ1-6; D uncertain. Germline loops: CDR1 ENHRY, CDR2 SYGVKD. This CDR3 is 14 amino acids long. Trimming cost V 10 bases and J 7 bases, with 17 bases left between them. The CDR3 nucleotides are TGTGCCACCGGGAGAGGGTCTGAGAATTCACCCCTCCACTTT. Translation gives CATGRGSENSPLHF.

This sequence joins TRBV29-1 and TRBJ1-1, with 9 bases fitting TRBD1. Germline trimming cut 0 bases from V and 4 bases from J; bases unmatched to any gene: 9. This CDR3 spans 16 amino acids. Germline CDR1 and CDR2: SQVTM and ANQGSEA. For the CDR3, the DNA is TGCAGCGTTGAAGATCCGGGGGACAGGGTCGGCACTGAAGCTTTCTTT. It is translated as CSVEDPGDRVGTEAFF.

The chain uses TRBV19 and TRBJ2-1; 9 bases line up with TRBD2. The CDR3 spans 17 residues. The V and J ends lost 3 bases and 2 bases, in that order; junction bases with no gene match: 8. The germline CDR1 and CDR2 sequences are LNHDA and SQIVND (reference sequence). Written as DNA, the CDR3 is TGTGCCAGTAGTATCCTCCCCATAGCGGGGGCCTACAATGAGCAGTTCTTC. It is translated as CASSILPIAGAYNEQFF. Full variable domain (rest looked up from reference TRBV19 and TRBJ2-1): DGGITQSPKYLFRKEGQNVTLSCEQNLNHDAMYWYRQDPGQGLRLIYYSQIVNDFQKGDIAEGYSVSREKKESFPLTVTSAQKNPTAFYLCASSILPIAGAYNEQFFGPGTRLTVL.

In regard to this clone: An end of the junction differs from the germline gene, which may be a read error. The rearrangement joins TRBV28 to TRBJ1-2, with D maybe TRBD1 (5 bases). CDR1 is MDHEN, CDR2 SYDVKM, per germline. The CDR3 covers 13 residues. As DNA, the CDR3 is TGTGTCAGCAGAACGGACACTTACTATGGCTACACCTTC. Translated, it gives CVSRTDTYYGYTF.

The chain is built from TRBV9 and TRBJ2-2; a possible D gene is TRBD1 (7 bases). Looked up from germline, CDR1 is SGDLS and CDR2 is YYNGEE. CDR3 length: 16 amino acids. V shed 4 bases and J shed 3 bases, with 16 bases lying between them. CDR3 nucleotides: TGTGCCAGCAGCCCAGCAACAGGGGAGGACACCGGGGAGCTGTTTTTT. Its protein product is CASSPATGEDTGELFF.

The rearrangement uses TRBV4-1 and TRBJ1-1; TRBD1 aligns across 7 bases. CDR1 and CDR2 from the germline V gene are MGHRA and YSYEKL. Germline trimming cut 3 bases from V and 3 bases from J; bases unmatched to any gene: 1. This CDR3 region has 13 residues. CDR3 in amino acids: CASSQTGYTEAFF. The CDR3 nucleotides are TGCGCCAGCAGCCAGACAGGGTACACTGAAGCTTTCTTT.

This clone has just one count. The chain joins TRBV6-5 to TRBJ2-3; TRBD1 aligns across 7 bases. V was pared by 7 bases and J by 2 bases, with 6 bases of the junction left unmatched. The germline CDR1 and CDR2 sequences are MNHEY and SVGAGI. The CDR3 has 14 amino acids. CDR3 nucleotide sequence: TGTGCCAGCAACCTCGACAGGGCCACAGATACGCAGTATTTT. Its protein is CASNLDRATDTQYF.

The rearrangement links TRBV29-1 to TRBJ1-1, with no clear D. The CDR3 is 14 amino acids. Trimming pared 6 bases from V and 1 base from J, leaving 15 bases between. Germline V lookup: CDR1 SQVTM, CDR2 ANQGSEA. The CDR3 region has the DNA TGCAGCGTCCGTGGGCAAGGCTCGAACACTGAAGCTTTCTTT. Amino acid sequence: CSVRGQGSNTEAFF.

This clone was seen a few times. The chain employs TRBV20-1 and TRBJ1-4, with D uncertain. The V gene lost 3 bases and the J gene lost 8 bases, with 7 bases spanning the gap. Germline V gives CDR1 DFQATT, CDR2 SNEGSKA (reference sequence). The CDR3 is made up of 11 amino acids. The CDR3 nucleotides are TGCAGTGCTAGGACCGGGGAAAAACTGTTTTTT. Its protein is CSARTGEKLFF.

The chain carries TRBV15 and TRBJ1-5; D remains ambiguous. The ends were cut back, 4 bases at V and 2 bases at J, with 18 bases in the middle. Germline loops: CDR1 LNHNV, CDR2 YYDKDF (reference sequence). CDR3 length: 17 amino acids. DNA of the CDR3: TGTGCCACCAGCAACGATTACCCAGAGAGCGGCAATCAGCCCCAGCATTTT. The encoded protein is CATSNDYPESGNQPQHF.

The chain couples TRBV4-1 to TRBJ2-5; TRBD2 matches at 9 bases. Germline CDR1 reads MGHRA; CDR2 reads YSYEKL. V dropped 0 bases and J dropped 5; count of bases not matched to a gene: 4. The CDR3 spans 15 residues. CDR3: CASSQDSSGGETQYF. CDR3 sequence (DNA): TGCGCCAGCAGCCAAGACTCCAGCGGGGGGGAGACCCAGTACTTC.

The chain combines TRBV27 with TRBJ1-5; D possibly corresponds to TRBD1 (6 bases). The CDR3 totals 16 residues. Germline lookup yields CDR1 MNHEY and CDR2 SMNVEV (reference sequence). Trimming took 3 bases from V and 9 from J, leaving 21 bases between them. The CDR3 loop is CASSLSGTTHPAPQHF. The DNA for the CDR3 is TGTGCCAGCAGTTTGTCGGGGACAACCCATCCGGCGCCCCAGCATTTT.

Points on this clone: In the same sample, other DNA sequences code for this CDR3. The chain recombines TRBV5-1 with TRBJ2-7; 11 bases map to TRBD2. Germline V gives CDR1 SGHRS, CDR2 YFSETQ. The CDR3 totals 15 residues. J gave up 0 bases and V 1 base, and 0 bases lay outside the gene matches. In nucleotides, the CDR3 is TGCGCCAGCAGCTTGACTAGCGGGAGCTCCTACGAGCAGTACTTC. As protein: CASSLTSGSSYEQYF.

The V gene is TRBV28, the J gene TRBJ1-5; 7 bases align to TRBD1. CDR1 and CDR2 from the germline V gene are MDHEN and SYDVKM. With 2 bases clipped from V and 6 bases from J, the junction kept 13 bases outside the gene matches. This CDR3 has 17 amino acids. CDR3 in amino acids: CASSLRARQGFFQPQHF. In nucleotides, the CDR3 is TGTGCCAGCAGTTTAAGGGCTAGACAGGGTTTTTTTCAGCCCCAGCATTTT. Using reference TRBV28 and TRBJ1-5 for the parts outside the CDR3, the full variable domain is DVKVTQSSRYLVKRTGEKVFLECVQDMDHENMFWYRQDPGLGLRLIYFSYDVKMKEKGDIPEGYSVSREKKERFSLILESASTNQTSMYLCASSLRARQGFFQPQHFGDGTRLSIL.

This rearrangement joins TRBV19 to TRBJ1-2; no clear D. Per the germline V gene, CDR1 is LNHDA and CDR2 is SQIVND (reference sequence). The V end was cut by 8 bases, the J end by 3 bases, with 25 bases between. The CDR3 covers 17 residues. CDR3 in amino acids: CASGPLLQAQVDYGYTF. The CDR3 coding sequence is TGTGCCAGTGGGCCATTATTGCAGGCCCAAGTGGACTATGGCTACACCTTC.

The CDR3 region is CASSLAEQGRAFEETQYF. The CDR3 nucleotides read TGTGCCAGCAGCTTGGCCGAACAGGGCAGGGCCTTTGAAGAGACCCAGTACTTC. The chain recombines TRBV5-4 with TRBJ2-5; a possible D gene is TRBD1 (6 bases). Germline V CDR1 and CDR2: SGHNT, YYREEE (reference sequence). V gave up 0 bases and J gave up 3 bases, with 21 bases separating them. The CDR3 loop spans 18 amino acids.

V gene TRBV5-6 combines with J gene TRBJ1-2; 10 bases line up with TRBD1. The CDR3 runs to 16 residues. CDR1 is SGHDT, CDR2 YYEEEE, per germline. Trimming took 0 bases from V and 4 from J; bases not matched to a gene: 6. The CDR3 nucleotides read TGTGCCAGCAGCTTGGGAATCAGGACAGGGGGCTATGGCTACACCTTC. Translated: CASSLGIRTGGYGYTF.

The chain couples TRBV9 to TRBJ2-1, with 8 bases lining up with TRBD2. This CDR3 comprises 14 residues. Germline V gives CDR1 SGDLS, CDR2 YYNGEE. V was clipped by 4 bases and J by 8 bases; unmatched bases: 8. This CDR3 is CASSFGLAGDEQFF. CDR3 in DNA: TGTGCCAGCAGCTTCGGACTAGCCGGGGATGAGCAGTTCTTC.

The rearrangement links TRBV10-1 to TRBJ2-2; D is possibly TRBD2 (6 bases). This CDR3 has 18 residues. Germline CDR1 reads WNHNN; CDR2 reads SYGVQD (reference sequence). Trimming pared 0 bases from V and 7 bases from J, leaving 21 bases between. This CDR3 reads CASSESRRDWASGGELFF. The CDR3 DNA is TGCGCCAGCAGTGAGTCGAGGCGGGACTGGGCCTCCGGCGGGGAGCTGTTTTTT.

V usage is TRBV28 and J usage is TRBJ1-1; 9 bases are a match to TRBD1. This CDR3 comprises 15 residues. V gave up 5 bases and J gave up 4 bases; unmatched junction bases: 8. Germline V gene data show CDR1 as MDHEN and CDR2 as SYDVKM. The CDR3 sequence: CASSGTGGASTEAFF. DNA of the CDR3: TGTGCCAGCAGTGGAACAGGGGGCGCGAGCACTGAAGCTTTCTTT.

This clone was found once. Other DNA sequences in this sample translate to the same CDR3. The CDR3 DNA is TGTGCCAGCAGTCCGGACAGGGAATTAGGCTACACCTTC. It translates to CASSPDRELGYTF. The rearrangement uses TRBV6-5 and TRBJ1-2; TRBD1 agrees at 8 bases. V was clipped by 5 bases and J by 8 bases; unmatched bases: 7. This CDR3 has 13 residues. Germline lookup yields CDR1 MNHEY and CDR2 SVGAGI.

This clone was detected once. The sample holds other DNA sequences that translate to the same CDR3. This rearrangement joins TRBV30 to TRBJ1-2; no firm D call. The CDR3 covers 11 residues. CDR1 GTSNPN and CDR2 SVGIG come from the germline V gene (reference sequence). V shed 0 bases and J shed 7 bases, with 6 bases lying between them. The CDR3 nucleotides read TGTGCCTGGAGTGTACGGGGTGGCTACACCTTC. This sequence encodes CAWSVRGGYTF.

The V call is TRBV6-5, the J call TRBJ1-1; D gene uncertain. V was cut by 7 bases and J by 1 base, with 13 bases left in between. Germline V CDR1 and CDR2: MNHEY, SVGAGI. This CDR3 has 14 amino acids. The CDR3 coding sequence is TGTGCCAGCAAACGCGACACACGGAACACTGAAGCTTTCTTT. Translated, it gives CASKRDTRNTEAFF.

The CDR3 is CASSQGGQGDWETQYF. DNA for the CDR3: TGCGCCAGCAGCCAAGGTGGACAGGGCGATTGGGAGACCCAGTACTTC. V is TRBV4-1 and J is TRBJ2-5; 8 bases map to TRBD1. The V gene's germline CDR1 is MGHRA and CDR2 YSYEKL. CDR3 length: 16 residues. The V and J ends lost 1 base and 5 bases, in that order; junction bases with no gene match: 9.

The chain is built from TRBV2 and TRBJ1-2; TRBD1 matches at 8 bases. With 10 bases clipped from V and 1 base from J, the junction kept 17 bases outside the gene matches. Per the germline V gene, CDR1 is SNHLY and CDR2 is FYNNEI. The CDR3 length is 17 residues. The chain's CDR3 is CATLKATGALLNYGYTF. As DNA, the CDR3 is TGTGCCACCCTGAAGGCGACAGGGGCCCTTCTTAACTATGGCTACACCTTC.

The chain couples TRBV21-1 to TRBJ1-1. TRBV21-1 is a listed pseudogene. The CDR3 is made up of 10 amino acids. This chain's CDR3 is CARRRREAFF. The DNA of the CDR3 is TGTGCCAGACGGAGACGGGAAGCTTTCTTT.

The chain couples TRBV18 to TRBJ2-2; 7 positions match TRBD1. CDR1 and CDR2 from the germline V gene are KGHSH and LQKENI. V lost 6 bases, J lost 9 bases, and 19 bases stayed unmatched. The CDR3 totals 17 residues. The CDR3 sequence is CASSEGPASTGTRELFF. CDR3 nucleotide sequence: TGTGCCAGCTCCGAGGGACCGGCCTCGACAGGGACGAGGGAGCTGTTTTTT.

V gene TRBV5-4 combines with J gene TRBJ2-5; the D gene is possibly TRBD2 (6 bases). In germline, CDR1 is SGHNT, CDR2 YYREEE (reference sequence). There are 14 residues in the CDR3. The V and J ends lost 0 bases and 5 bases respectively, with 11 bases between them. CDR3 DNA: TGTGCCAGCAGCTTGGCGTCGCGGGGTGAGACCCAGTACTTC. This gives the protein CASSLASRGETQYF.